Listed below are T cell receptor beta chains from one sample, sequenced in a study of blood T cell repertoires in COVID-19. Sequenced by immunoSEQ multiplex PCR; TCRdb stores in-frame clones only, minus some. The profile shows some 200,000 clones, around 79% of them singletons. Sequenced material: peripheral blood. These receptors all come from a woman in her sixties or seventies with acute or convalescent COVID-19. CDR3s include the opening cysteine and the closing phenylalanine or tryptophan. D genes are given only for firm matches. Some rows have no size entry. The others give once, few or many, or a class for an expanded clone.

clone_size j_call v_call d_call cdr3_nt cdr3_aa
. TRBJ2-2 TRBV30 TRBD2 TGTGCCTGGAATCTAGCGGGAGGGCCGAACACCGGGGAGCTGTTTTTT CAWNLAGGPNTGELFF
few TRBJ2-5 TRBV5-1 . TGCGCCAGCAGCTTTGGGGACACTTCAATTCCTCAAGAGACCCAGTACTTC CASSFGDTSIPQETQYF
few TRBJ1-1 TRBV5-1 . TGCGCCAGCAGCTTAACGTCCAGGGGTAATATTGCGAACACTGAAGCTTTCTTT CASSLTSRGNIANTEAFF
. TRBJ2-7 TRBV18 . TGTGCCAGCTCAGTGGGGGAGGACGAGCAGTACTTC CASSVGEDEQYF
. TRBJ1-1 TRBV19 TRBD1 TGTGCCAGTAGCTGGGACAGGGAAGGTAGTGAAGCTTTCTTT CASSWDREGSEAFF
. TRBJ1-2 TRBV19 TRBD1 TGTGCCAGTAATCCGGGACAGGGTTTAGACTATGGCTACACCTTC CASNPGQGLDYGYTF
. TRBJ2-5 TRBV7-9 . TGTGCCAGCAGCTTTGTAACCAGGCAGGCCCAAGAGACCCAGTACTTC CASSFVTRQAQETQYF
. TRBJ1-2 TRBV19 TRBD1 TGTGCCAGCGGGGGACAGTCCAACTATGGCTACACCTTC CASGGQSNYGYTF
. TRBJ2-4 TRBV11-3 TRBD1 TGTGCCAGCAGCTTCAAACAGGGGGAAAACATTCAGTACTTC CASSFKQGENIQYF
. TRBJ2-3 TRBV24-1 TRBD2 TGTGCCACCAGTGCTCTAGGGACTAGCGGAGTCACAGATACGCAGTATTTT CATSALGTSGVTDTQYF
. TRBJ2-2 TRBV5-1 TRBD2 TGCGCCAGCAGCTTCACCCTTAGCGGGAGCGGCCCTAGGGACACCGGGGAGCTGTTTTTT CASSFTLSGSGPRDTGELFF
. TRBJ1-2 TRBV6-5 . TGTGCCAGCAGGGGAAGGGGTCTCTATGGCTACACCTTC CASRGRGLYGYTF